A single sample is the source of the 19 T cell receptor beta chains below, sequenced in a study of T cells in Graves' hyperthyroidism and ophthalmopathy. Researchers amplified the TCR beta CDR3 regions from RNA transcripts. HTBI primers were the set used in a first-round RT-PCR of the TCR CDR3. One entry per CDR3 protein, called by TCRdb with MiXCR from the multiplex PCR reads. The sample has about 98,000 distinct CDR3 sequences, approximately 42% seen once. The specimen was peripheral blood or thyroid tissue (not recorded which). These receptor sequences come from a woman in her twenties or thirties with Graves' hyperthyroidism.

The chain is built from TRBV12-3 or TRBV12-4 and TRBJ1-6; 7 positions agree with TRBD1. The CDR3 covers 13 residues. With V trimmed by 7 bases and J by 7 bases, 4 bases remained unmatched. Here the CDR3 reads CASNGRGNSPLHF. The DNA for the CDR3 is TGTGCCAGCAATGGCAGGGGGAATTCACCCCTCCACTTT.

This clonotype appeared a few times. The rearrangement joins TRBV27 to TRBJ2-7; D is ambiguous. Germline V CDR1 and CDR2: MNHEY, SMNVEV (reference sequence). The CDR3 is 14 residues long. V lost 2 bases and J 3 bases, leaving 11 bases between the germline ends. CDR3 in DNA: TGTGCCAGCAGTTTAGGGCCGGAATTCTACGAGCAGTACTTC. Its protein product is CASSLGPEFYEQYF.

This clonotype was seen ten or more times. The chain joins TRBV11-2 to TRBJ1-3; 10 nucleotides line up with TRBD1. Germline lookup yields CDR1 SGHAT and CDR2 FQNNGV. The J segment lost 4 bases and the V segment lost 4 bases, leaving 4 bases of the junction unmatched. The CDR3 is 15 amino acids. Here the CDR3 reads CASSSDRGVGNTIYF. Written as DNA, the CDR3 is TGTGCCAGCAGCTCGGACAGGGGGGTAGGAAACACCATATATTTT.

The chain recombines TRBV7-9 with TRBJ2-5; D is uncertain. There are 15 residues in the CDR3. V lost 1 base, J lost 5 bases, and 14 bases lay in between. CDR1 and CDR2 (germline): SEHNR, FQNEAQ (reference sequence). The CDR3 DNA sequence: TGTGCCAGCAGCTTAGGGCTAGTAGGACGGGAGACCCAGTACTTC. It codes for CASSLGLVGRETQYF.

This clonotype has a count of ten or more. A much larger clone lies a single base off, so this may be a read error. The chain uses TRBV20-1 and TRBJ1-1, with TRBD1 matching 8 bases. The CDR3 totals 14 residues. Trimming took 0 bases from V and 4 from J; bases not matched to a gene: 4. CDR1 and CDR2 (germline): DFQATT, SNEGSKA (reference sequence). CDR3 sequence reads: CSARDTGGSTEAFF. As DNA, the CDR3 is TGCAGTGCTAGAGATACAGGGGGGAGCACTGAAGCTTTCTTT.

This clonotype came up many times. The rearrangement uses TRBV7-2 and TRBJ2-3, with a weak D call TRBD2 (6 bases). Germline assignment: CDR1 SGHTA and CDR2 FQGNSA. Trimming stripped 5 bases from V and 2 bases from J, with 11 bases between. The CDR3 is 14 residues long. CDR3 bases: TGTGCCAGCAGCCTTGTAGCGGACACAGATACGCAGTATTTT. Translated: CASSLVADTDTQYF.

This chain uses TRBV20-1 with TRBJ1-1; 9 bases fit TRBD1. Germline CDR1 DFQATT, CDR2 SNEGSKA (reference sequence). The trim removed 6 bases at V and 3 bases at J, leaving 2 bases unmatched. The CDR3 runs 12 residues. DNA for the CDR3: TGCAGTGCGCGACAGGGGGACACTGAAGCTTTCTTT. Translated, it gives CSARQGDTEAFF.

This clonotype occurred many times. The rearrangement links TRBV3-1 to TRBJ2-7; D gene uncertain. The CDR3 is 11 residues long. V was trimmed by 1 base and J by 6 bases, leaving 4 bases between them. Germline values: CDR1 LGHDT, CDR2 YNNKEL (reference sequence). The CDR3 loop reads CASSQGIEQYF. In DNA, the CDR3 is TGTGCCAGCAGCCAAGGGATCGAGCAGTACTTC.

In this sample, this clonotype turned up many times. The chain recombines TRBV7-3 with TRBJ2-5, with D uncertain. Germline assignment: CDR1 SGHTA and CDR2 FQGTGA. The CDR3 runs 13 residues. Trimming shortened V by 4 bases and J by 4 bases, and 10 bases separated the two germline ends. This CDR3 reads CASSSQLGETQYF. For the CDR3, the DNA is TGTGCCAGCAGCTCCCAGTTGGGAGAGACCCAGTACTTC.

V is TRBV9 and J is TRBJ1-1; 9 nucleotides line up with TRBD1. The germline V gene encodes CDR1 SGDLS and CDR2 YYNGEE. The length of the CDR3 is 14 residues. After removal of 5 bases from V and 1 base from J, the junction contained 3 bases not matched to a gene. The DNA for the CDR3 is TGTGCCAGCAGTTGGACAGGGGCGAACACTGAAGCTTTCTTT. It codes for CASSWTGANTEAFF.

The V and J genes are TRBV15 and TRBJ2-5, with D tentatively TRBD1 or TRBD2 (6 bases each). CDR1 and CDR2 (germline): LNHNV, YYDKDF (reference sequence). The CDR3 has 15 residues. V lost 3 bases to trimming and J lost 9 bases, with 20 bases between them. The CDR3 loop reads CATSSGGQSNQPQYF. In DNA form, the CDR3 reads TGTGCCACCAGCAGTGGGGGGCAGAGCAATCAGCCCCAGTACTTC. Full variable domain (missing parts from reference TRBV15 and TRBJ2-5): DAMVIQNPRYQVTQFGKPVTLSCSQTLNHNVMYWYQQKSSQAPKLLFHYYDKDFNNEADTPDNFQSRRPNTSFCFLDIRSPGLGDTAMYLCATSSGGQSNQPQYFGPGTRLLVL.

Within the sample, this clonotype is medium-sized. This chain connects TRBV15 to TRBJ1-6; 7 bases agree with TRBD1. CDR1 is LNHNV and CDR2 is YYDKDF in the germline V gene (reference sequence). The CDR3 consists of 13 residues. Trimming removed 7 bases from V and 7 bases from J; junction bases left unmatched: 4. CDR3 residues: CATTRQGNSPLHF. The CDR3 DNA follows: TGTGCCACCACACGACAGGGAAATTCACCCCTCCACTTT. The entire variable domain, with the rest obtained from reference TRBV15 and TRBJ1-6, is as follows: DAMVIQNPRYQVTQFGKPVTLSCSQTLNHNVMYWYQQKSSQAPKLLFHYYDKDFNNEADTPDNFQSRRPNTSFCFLDIRSPGLGDTAMYLCATTRQGNSPLHFGNGTRLTVT.

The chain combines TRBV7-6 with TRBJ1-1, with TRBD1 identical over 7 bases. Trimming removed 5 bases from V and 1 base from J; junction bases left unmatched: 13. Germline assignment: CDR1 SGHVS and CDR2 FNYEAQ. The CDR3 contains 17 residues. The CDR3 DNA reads TGTGCCAGCAGCCCCGACTTCGGGGGGACAGCGAACACTGAAGCTTTCTTT. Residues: CASSPDFGGTANTEAFF.

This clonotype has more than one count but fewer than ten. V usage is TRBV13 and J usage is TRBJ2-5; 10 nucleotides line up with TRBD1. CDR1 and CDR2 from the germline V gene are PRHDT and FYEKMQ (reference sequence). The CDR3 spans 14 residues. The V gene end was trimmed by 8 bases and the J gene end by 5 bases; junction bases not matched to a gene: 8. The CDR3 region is CASRGRDRGETQYF. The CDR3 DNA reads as TGTGCCAGCCGAGGAAGGGACAGGGGCGAGACCCAGTACTTC.

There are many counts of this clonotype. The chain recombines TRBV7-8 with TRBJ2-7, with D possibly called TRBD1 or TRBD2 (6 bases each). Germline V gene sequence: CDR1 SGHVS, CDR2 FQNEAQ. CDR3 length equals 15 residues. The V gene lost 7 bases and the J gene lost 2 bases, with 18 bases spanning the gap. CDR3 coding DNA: TGTGCCAGCAATAACCCGGGGGCAGAGCCCTACGAGCAGTACTTC. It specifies CASNNPGAEPYEQYF. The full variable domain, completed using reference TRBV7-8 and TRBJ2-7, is GAGVSQSPRYKVAKRGQDVALRCDPISGHVSLFWYQQALGQGPEFLTYFQNEAQLDKSGLPSDRFFAERPEGSVSTLKIQRTQQEDSAVYLCASNNPGAEPYEQYFGPGTRLTVT.

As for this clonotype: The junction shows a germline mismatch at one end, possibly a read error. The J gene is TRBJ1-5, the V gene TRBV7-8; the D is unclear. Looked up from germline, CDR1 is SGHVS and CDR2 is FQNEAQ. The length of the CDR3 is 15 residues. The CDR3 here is CASSRCREQNRPQHF. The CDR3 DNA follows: TGCGCCAGCAGCCGCTGCCGGGAACAAAATCGGCCCCAGCATTTT.

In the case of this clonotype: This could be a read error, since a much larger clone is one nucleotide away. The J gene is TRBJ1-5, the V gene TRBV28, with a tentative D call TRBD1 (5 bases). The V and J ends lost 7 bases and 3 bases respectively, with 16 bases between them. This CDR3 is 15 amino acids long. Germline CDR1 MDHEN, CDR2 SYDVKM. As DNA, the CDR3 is TGTGCCAGCACCAGCTCGAGACAGCTCAATCAGCCCCAGCATTTT. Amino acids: CASTSSRQLNQPQHF.

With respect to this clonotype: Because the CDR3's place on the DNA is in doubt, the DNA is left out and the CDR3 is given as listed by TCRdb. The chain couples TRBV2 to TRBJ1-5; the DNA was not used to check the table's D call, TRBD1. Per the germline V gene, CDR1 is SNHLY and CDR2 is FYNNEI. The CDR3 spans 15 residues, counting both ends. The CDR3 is CICSARDRGNQPQHF.

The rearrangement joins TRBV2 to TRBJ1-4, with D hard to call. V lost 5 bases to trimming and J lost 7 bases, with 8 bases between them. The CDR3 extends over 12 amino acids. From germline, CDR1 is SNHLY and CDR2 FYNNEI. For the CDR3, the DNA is TGTGCCAGCAGTTTCTGGGGTGAAAAACTGTTTTTT. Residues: CASSFWGEKLFF.